This T cell receptor (beta chain) came from a study of monozygotic twins with inflammatory bowel disease. Study-level points and caveats: Clonotypes shared with others were fewer in IBD patients than in healthy twins, especially with disease activity. Researchers reported no repertoire similarity difference between concordant and discordant twins, possibly from limited power. Whereas healthy co-twins had higher TCRbeta diversity (inverse Simpson), IBD patients had lower diversity.

TCRdb reprocessed the 5' RACE reads and stores each CDR3 protein as one record, lacking DNA. Recorded for this sample: some 83,000 distinct CDR3 sequences. Germline V gene data show CDR1 as MGHRA and CDR2 as YSYEKL. This CDR3 spans 13 amino acids. Notes on this clonotype: Antigen: not known.

The chain employs TRBV4-1 and TRBJ2-3. Sequencing was performed on blood. The source of this sequence is a human donor with ulcerative colitis or Crohn's disease, or a healthy co-twin of an affected twin (not recorded which). CDR3 in amino acids: CASSWDSTDTQYF.